The 10 T cell receptor beta chains reported below all come from one sample, sequenced in a study of PD-1 blockade in mismatch repair-deficient tumors. Profiling relied on immunoSEQ multiplex PCR, and the TCRdb table lists in-frame clones only, not all of them. The profile shows around 100,000 clones, 82% of them singletons. Source: peripheral blood, taken 30 to 36 weeks after starting pembrolizumab. These receptors were obtained from an adult with mismatch repair-deficient cancer.

The sample holds a few counts of this clone. The chain is built from TRBV9 and TRBJ1-5; unclear D gene. This CDR3 is 15 amino acids long. V lost 3 bases and J lost 6, with 16 bases in between. CDR1 is SGDLS, CDR2 YYNGEE, per germline. CDR3 sequence: CASSASDNRGQPQHF. In DNA form, the CDR3 reads TGTGCCAGCAGCGCTTCGGATAACCGGGGTCAGCCCCAGCATTTT.

V is TRBV19 and J is TRBJ2-1; tentatively, D is TRBD2 (5 bases). V was shortened by 3 bases and J by 2 bases, with 14 bases between the two germline ends. Germline V gene data show CDR1 as LNHDA and CDR2 as SQIVND (reference sequence). The CDR3 spans 16 residues. The CDR3 spells CASSIRGSIPYNEQFF. CDR3 nucleotides: TGTGCCAGTAGTATCCGAGGGTCGATCCCCTACAATGAGCAGTTCTTC.

J is TRBJ2-1 and V is TRBV19; perhaps TRBD1 as D (5 bases). Trimming left V 6 bases short and J 8 bases short, with 17 bases between. The CDR3 contains 14 residues. Germline CDR1 reads LNHDA; CDR2 reads SQIVND (reference sequence). The CDR3 protein is CASRTGAGFDEQFF. For the CDR3, the DNA is TGTGCCAGTAGGACCGGCGCAGGGTTTGATGAGCAGTTCTTC. Variable domain in full (rest from reference TRBV19 and TRBJ2-1): DGGITQSPKYLFRKEGQNVTLSCEQNLNHDAMYWYRQDPGQGLRLIYYSQIVNDFQKGDIAEGYSVSREKKESFPLTVTSAQKNPTAFYLCASRTGAGFDEQFFGPGTRLTVL.

The J gene is TRBJ2-2, the V gene TRBV11-3; 9 bases map to TRBD1. The CDR3 contains 15 residues. The V gene end was trimmed by 5 bases and the J gene end by 4 bases; junction bases not matched to a gene: 5. Per germline, CDR1 SGHNT and CDR2 YENEEA. The CDR3 DNA reads TGTGCCAGCAGCGCGGGACAGGGCGGCACCGGGGAGCTGTTTTTT. Residues: CASSAGQGGTGELFF.

In its sample, this clone was seen a few times. The chain links TRBV25-1 to TRBJ2-3; D tentatively reads TRBD1 or TRBD2 (5 bases each). CDR3 length: 13 residues. Germline CDR1 reads MGHDK; CDR2 reads SYGVNS. V lost 2 bases to trimming and J lost 6 bases, with 9 bases between them. The CDR3: CASSERGVDTQYF. In DNA, the CDR3 is TGTGCCAGCAGTGAAAGAGGGGTGGATACGCAGTATTTT. Together with reference TRBV25-1 and TRBJ2-3, the CDR3 gives the full variable domain: EADIYQTPRYLVIGTGKKITLECSQTMGHDKMYWYQQDPGMELHLIHYSYGVNSTEKGDLSSESTVSRIRTEHFPLTLESARPSHTSQYLCASSERGVDTQYFGPGTRLTVL.

This clone appeared a single time. The J gene is TRBJ2-6, the V gene TRBV6-4, with 7 bases aligning to TRBD2. V was clipped by 3 bases and J by 0 bases; unmatched bases: 8. The germline V gene encodes CDR1 MRHNA and CDR2 SNTAGT. There are 18 residues in the CDR3. CDR3 nucleotide sequence: TGTGCCAGCAGTGAATGGGGGGGACCTCCCTCTGGGGCCAACGTCCTGACTTTC. As protein: CASSEWGGPPSGANVLTF.

V gene TRBV11-3 combines with J gene TRBJ2-7, with 11 bases that match TRBD2. V lost 0 bases to trimming and J lost 4 bases; unmatched junction nucleotides: 2. The germline V gene has CDR1 SGHNT and CDR2 YENEEA. The CDR3 is made up of 15 amino acids. CDR3: CASSLEASGRYEQYF. The CDR3 DNA is TGTGCCAGCAGCTTAGAGGCTAGCGGGAGGTACGAGCAGTACTTC.

This clone was seen a single time. The junction departs from germline at one end; a sequencing error may be responsible. The chain employs TRBV7-6 and TRBJ2-1; D unclear. Per the germline V gene, CDR1 is SGHVS and CDR2 is FNYEAQ. The CDR3 extends over 15 amino acids. The DNA for the CDR3 is TGTGCCAGCAGCTTACTTAGATCTTCCTCCAATGAGCAGTTCTTC. Translated, it gives CASSLLRSSSNEQFF.

The rearrangement uses TRBV29-1 and TRBJ2-7; 9 bases agree with TRBD1. Germline lookup yields CDR1 SQVTM and CDR2 ANQGSEA. V lost 8 bases and J lost 2; bases outside the gene matches: 7. The CDR3 runs to 13 residues. CDR3 coding DNA: TGCAGCACCCGGGACAGGGCCACCTACGAGCAGTACTTC. Encoded protein: CSTRDRATYEQYF.

This clone has only a few counts. This rearrangement joins TRBV7-6 to TRBJ2-2; D unclear. This CDR3 is 14 amino acids long. V lost 6 bases and J 3 bases, leaving 11 bases between the germline ends. The germline CDR1 and CDR2 sequences are SGHVS and FNYEAQ. The CDR3 region is CASRQDTHTGELFF. The CDR3 coding sequence is TGTGCCAGCAGACAAGACACTCACACCGGGGAGCTGTTTTTT.